These T cell receptor beta chains were read from a single sample in a study of spatial heterogeneity in lung cancer. TCRdb fed the 5' RACE reads into MiXCR, producing one record per CDR3 protein. Of 20,000 to 25,000 distinct CDR3 sequences listed, 4.6% are singletons. Sequencing used PBMCs, obtained at surgery. Receptors were obtained from a male donor with early-stage non-small cell lung cancer. Both conserved end residues are trimmed from each CDR3. The D gene is left open where the match is weak.

j_call v_call d_call cdr3_aa
TRBJ2-1 TRBV5-1 TRBD2 ASSILGTSGPYNEQF
TRBJ2-5 TRBV3-1 NA ASSRLSQGVETQY
TRBJ2-5 TRBV6-2/TRBV6-3 TRBD1 ASSYLVKGQGARIQETQY
TRBJ1-1 TRBV10-3 NA AISDREMNTEAF
TRBJ2-3 TRBV2 NA ASSGGAIGTDTQY
TRBJ1-5 TRBV7-9 NA ASSQLGAGGRHQPQH
TRBJ2-7 TRBV6-2/TRBV6-3 NA ASSYIVTTYEQY
TRBJ2-7 TRBV20-1 NA SARGPVSYEQY
TRBJ2-1 TRBV4-1 NA ASSQVDLVTYNEQF
TRBJ1-1 TRBV20-1 TRBD1 SAMNRGTAEAF
TRBJ2-7 TRBV6-6 TRBD1 ASSPTTGGYEQY
TRBJ2-5 TRBV19 NA ASRFPNQETQY
TRBJ2-7 TRBV28 TRBD1 ASSLRTGFSYEQY
TRBJ2-5 TRBV9 TRBD2 ASSPLPLAGGTETQY
TRBJ2-1 TRBV7-2 NA ASSLAVSSYNEQF
TRBJ1-5 TRBV20-1 TRBD1 SARNPEQGPNQPQH
TRBJ1-1 TRBV18 NA ASSPGPAPSEAF
TRBJ2-5 TRBV11-1 TRBD2 ASSGYGTSYETQY
TRBJ2-4 TRBV2 TRBD2 ASRLSGGTQNIQY
TRBJ1-2 TRBV29-1 TRBD1 SVERQGQGVGYT
TRBJ1-1 TRBV9 NA ASSVVRGNTEAF
TRBJ2-3 TRBV20-1 TRBD2 SAASLAGETTDTQY
TRBJ2-7 TRBV5-1 TRBD1 ASSLTNTDRGQYEQY